The rows below give T cell receptor beta chains drawn from one sample of a study of T cells in localized non-small cell lung cancer. Clones were sequenced by immunoSEQ multiplex PCR, and TCRdb holds only the in-frame ones, with some missing. There are tens of thousands of clones in the sample; roughly 88% occur only once, and under 20% lies in the top ten. Sequencing used peripheral blood, obtained before any cancer treatment. The receptors come from an older male donor with stage III squamous cell lung carcinoma. CDR3s include the opening cysteine and the closing phenylalanine or tryptophan. The order of the fields is clone size, J gene, V gene, D gene, CDR3 DNA, CDR3 protein. A D gene is named only where the DNA matches it firmly. Clone size is not always given. Where it is, it says once, few, many or a class for expanded clones.

>-|TRBJ1-2|TRBV6-5|-
TGTGCCAGCAGTTACTCCGGATTTAACTATGGCTACACCTTC
CASSYSGFNYGYTF
>once|TRBJ2-1|TRBV18|-
TGTGCCAGCTCACCATTAGCGACGCGGTACAATGAGCAGTTCTTC
CASSPLATRYNEQFF
>-|TRBJ2-4|TRBV18|-
TGTGCCAGCTCACCAACTGGGAAAAACATTCAGTACTTC
CASSPTGKNIQYF
>-|TRBJ1-6|TRBV6-5|-
TGTGCCAGCAGTTACGGAGTTAATTCACCCCTCCACTTT
CASSYGVNSPLHF
>few|TRBJ2-1|TRBV6-4|TRBD2
TGTGCCAGCAGTGATTCGCCCCCGGGGGGGACCTATTCCAATTGGGATGAGCAGTTCTTC
CASSDSPPGGTYSNWDEQFF
>-|TRBJ2-7|TRBV10-2|TRBD2
TGCGCCAGCAGTCCGGGACTAGCGGGCGAGCAGTACTTC
CASSPGLAGEQYF
>few|TRBJ1-2|TRBV9|-
TGTGCCAGCAGCGTAAGTAGCGACTATGGCTACACCTTC
CASSVSSDYGYTF
>-|TRBJ1-6|TRBV7-2|-
TGTGCCAGCAGCCCCAAGGGGGGTGGGGGGTCACCCCTCCACTTT
CASSPKGGGGSPLHF
>-|TRBJ2-5|TRBV28|-
TGTGCCAGCAAAGGGGTTCAAGAGACCCAGTACTTC
CASKGVQETQYF
>-|TRBJ1-6|TRBV7-9|TRBD1
TGTGCCAGCAGCCCGGGACAGAGTAATTCACCCCTCCACTTT
CASSPGQSNSPLHF
>-|TRBJ1-1|TRBV7-9|-
TGTGCCAGCAGCTTAATCAGGGGGAACACTGAAGCTTTCTTT
CASSLIRGNTEAFF
>-|TRBJ2-5|TRBV7-3|TRBD1
TGTGCCAGCAGCTTCCGACAGGGGGCATCGGAGACCCAGTACTTC
CASSFRQGASETQYF
>once|TRBJ2-1|TRBV5-5|TRBD2
TGTGCCAGCCGGGAGGTTGGCGCTTCCTACAATGAGCAGTTCTTC
CASREVGASYNEQFF
>-|TRBJ2-7|TRBV12-5|-
TGTGCTAGTGGTTTCAGCGGACGGTCTATCGACTTC
CASGFSGRSIDF
>-|TRBJ1-5|TRBV6-6|-
TGTGCCAGCAGACGGACGGCTAATCAGCCCCAGCATTTT
CASRRTANQPQHF
>-|TRBJ1-3|TRBV7-8|-
TGTGCCAGCAGCCTGGACAGTGGAAACACCATATATTTT
CASSLDSGNTIYF
>-|TRBJ2-5|TRBV4-2|-
TGTGCCAGCAGCCAAGAGCCTTTGGGAGGTGGAGAAGAGACCCAGTACTTC
CASSQEPLGGGEETQYF
>-|TRBJ2-1|TRBV5-4|-
TGTGCCAGCACCGTTAGCGGTTACTACAATGAGCAGTTCTTC
CASTVSGYYNEQFF
>once|TRBJ2-1|TRBV7-9|TRBD1
TGTGCCAGCAGCCAAAGACAGGGTTCCTACAATGAGCAGTTCTTC
CASSQRQGSYNEQFF
>-|TRBJ2-1|TRBV7-6|-
TGTGCCAGCAGCTCCTGGGAGCTAGTCGGGAATGAGCAGTTCTTC
CASSSWELVGNEQFF
>-|TRBJ2-5|TRBV5-8|TRBD1
TGTGCCAGCAGCCCCCGGACAGGGTTGGGGACCCAGTACTTC
CASSPRTGLGTQYF
>-|TRBJ2-5|TRBV11-2|-
TGTGCCAGCAGCACAGGGTCCCGGGAGACCCAGTACTTC
CASSTGSRETQYF
>-|TRBJ2-5|TRBV29-1|-
TGCAGCGCGGGGGACGCGTTTTCACAAGAGACCCAGTACTTC
CSAGDAFSQETQYF
>-|TRBJ2-1|TRBV14|TRBD2
TGTGCCAGCAGCCAAGGGGCCAGCGGGGGTGAGCAGTTCTTC
CASSQGASGGEQFF
>-|TRBJ2-3|TRBV18|TRBD2
TGTGCCAGCTCACCCCTAGCGGGGGGGCCAACAGATACGCAGTATTTT
CASSPLAGGPTDTQYF
>once|TRBJ2-5|TRBV7-9|TRBD2
TGTGCCAGCAGCTCCGAAAGACTAGCGGGAGAGACCCAGTACTTC
CASSSERLAGETQYF
>-|TRBJ2-2|TRBV7-3|-
TGTGCCAGCAGCTCCGAAGGTACCGGGGAGCTGTTTTTT
CASSSEGTGELFF
>-|TRBJ2-1|TRBV4-3|-
TGCGCCAGCAGCCAAGGCCTGAGCTCCTACAATGAGCAGTTCTTC
CASSQGLSSYNEQFF
>-|TRBJ1-2|TRBV18|TRBD1
TGTGCCAGCTCACCGAACAGGGGGCGCACGGAAGGCTACACCTTC
CASSPNRGRTEGYTF
>-|TRBJ2-3|TRBV5-1|TRBD1
TGCGCCAGCAGCTTGAGTGGACAGGGTGGCACAGATACGCAGTATTTT
CASSLSGQGGTDTQYF
>-|TRBJ2-2|TRBV5-1|TRBD2
TGCGCCAGCAGCCTCAGCGGGGGCGCGAACACCGGGGAGCTGTTTTTT
CASSLSGGANTGELFF
>-|TRBJ2-5|TRBV5-4|-
TGTGCCAGCACCCATTGGGACCAAGAGACCCAGTACTTC
CASTHWDQETQYF
>-|TRBJ2-7|TRBV2|-
TGTGCCAGCAGTGGACAGCTAAGGGCGGACGAGCAGTACTTC
CASSGQLRADEQYF
>-|TRBJ2-5|TRBV29-1|-
TGCAGCGTTGATGGGGTCGACCAAGAGACCCAGTACTTC
CSVDGVDQETQYF
>-|TRBJ1-6|TRBV14|-
TGTGCCAGCAGCCCGCTGGGATCTTATAATTCACCCCTCCACTTT
CASSPLGSYNSPLHF
>-|TRBJ1-1|TRBV18|-
TGTGCCAGCTCACCATACGGGAGTGAAGCTTTCTTT
CASSPYGSEAFF
>-|TRBJ2-7|TRBV5-1|-
TGCGCCAGCAGCCCTGGACAGATTACCTACGAGCAGTACTTC
CASSPGQITYEQYF
>once|TRBJ2-7|TRBV19|-
TGTGCCAGTAGTACGTTTGGCGAGCAGTACTTC
CASSTFGEQYF
>few|TRBJ1-6|TRBV5-5|-
TGTGCCAGCAGCTTGTTTGAGGAGGTAAATTCACCCCTCCACTTT
CASSLFEEVNSPLHF
>-|TRBJ1-5|TRBV7-2|-
TGTGCCAGCAGCTTAGTTCCAGACAATCAGCCCCAGCATTTT
CASSLVPDNQPQHF
>few|TRBJ2-5|TRBV15|TRBD2
TGTGCCACCAGCAGAGAGGGGACTAGCGGAGAGACCCAGTACTTC
CATSREGTSGETQYF
>-|TRBJ1-1|TRBV12-5|-
TGTGCTAGTGGTTTGGAGAACACTGAAGCTTTCTTT
CASGLENTEAFF
>-|TRBJ2-3|TRBV19|TRBD2
TGTGCCAGTAGTCTGGGACTAGCGGGCACAGATACGCAGTATTTT
CASSLGLAGTDTQYF
>-|TRBJ1-4|TRBV25-1|TRBD1
TGTGCCAGCACCATGGAGCTGGGACAGGGGTTTGAAAAACTGTTTTTT
CASTMELGQGFEKLFF
>few|TRBJ2-7|TRBV7-8|-
TGTGCCAGCAGCTCGCGAAGCCGGGACACCCTAGAGCTTTACTACGAGCAGTACTTC
CASSSRSRDTLELYYEQYF
>-|TRBJ2-7|TRBV6-1|-
TGTGCCTCATCCGGGAGAAGCTCCTACGAGCAGTACTTC
CASSGRSSYEQYF
>few|TRBJ1-2|TRBV5-1|-
TGCGCCAGCAGCTTGGGGCAGACCGTTAGGGACTATGGCTACACCTTC
CASSLGQTVRDYGYTF
>-|TRBJ1-3|TRBV27|-
TGTGCCAGCAGTTTATCCAGGGGCAGGGGAAACACCATATATTTT
CASSLSRGRGNTIYF
>-|TRBJ1-6|TRBV10-1|-
TGCGCCAGCAGTGAGTATCATGTACATACAGTGGCCCTTTATAATTCACCCCTCCACTTT
CASSEYHVHTVALYNSPLHF
>-|TRBJ1-6|TRBV16|-
TGTGCCAGCAGCCCATCAGGGACCTCGGGACCCCTCCACTTT
CASSPSGTSGPLHF
>-|TRBJ2-7|TRBV11-3|-
TGTGCCAGCAGCCGACAAGACGGACTCTACGAGCAGTACTTC
CASSRQDGLYEQYF
>-|TRBJ1-6|TRBV11-2|TRBD1
TGTGCCAGCAGCTTGCGAAGGGACAGGAGGAATAATTCACCCCTCCACTTT
CASSLRRDRRNNSPLHF